The clone carrying this T cell receptor beta chain has more than one count but fewer than ten. TCRdb redid the calling of the 5' RACE reads with MiXCR, one entry per CDR3 protein. The top ten hold about 5.5% of the sample, which has around 40,000 distinct CDR3 sequences, about 6.3% seen once. The data were obtained in a study of early T cells in non-severe SARS-CoV-2 infection. The CDR3 consists of 17 residues. Germline V gene lookup returns CDR1 SGHTA and CDR2 FQGNSA. V trimming: 0 bases; J trimming: 9 bases; junction bases outside the gene matches: 8. The chain joins TRBV7-2 to TRBJ2-1; TRBD2 matches 13 bases. Sequencing was carried out using whole blood. The sequence was obtained from an adult who was a healthcare worker with PCR-confirmed SARS-CoV-2 infection or an uninfected control (not recorded which). The CDR3 here is CASSLALGLAGEGEQFF. In DNA form, the CDR3 reads TGTGCCAGCAGCTTAGCTCTCGGACTAGCGGGAGAAGGTGAGCAGTTCTTC.